The text below deals with one TCR beta chain. The protocol was immunoSEQ multiplex PCR, while the TCRdb copy is restricted to in-frame clones and leaves out a portion. The profile shows 85,000 to 100,000 clones, 90% to 95% of them singletons. V shed 1 base and J 7 bases; nucleotides not matched to a gene: 5. Germline V CDR1 and CDR2: MDHEN, SYDVKM. This CDR3 is 16 amino acids long. The data stem from a study of technical replicates of blood from a handful of donors. V and J are TRBV28 and TRBJ1-5, with 12 positions matching TRBD1. Sequencing used T cells isolated from PBMCs. This clonotype originated in a human donor in good health. CDR3 region: CASSLSGTGGGQPQHF. The CDR3 coding sequence is TGTGCCAGCAGTTTATCCGGGACAGGGGGCGGACAGCCCCAGCATTTT.